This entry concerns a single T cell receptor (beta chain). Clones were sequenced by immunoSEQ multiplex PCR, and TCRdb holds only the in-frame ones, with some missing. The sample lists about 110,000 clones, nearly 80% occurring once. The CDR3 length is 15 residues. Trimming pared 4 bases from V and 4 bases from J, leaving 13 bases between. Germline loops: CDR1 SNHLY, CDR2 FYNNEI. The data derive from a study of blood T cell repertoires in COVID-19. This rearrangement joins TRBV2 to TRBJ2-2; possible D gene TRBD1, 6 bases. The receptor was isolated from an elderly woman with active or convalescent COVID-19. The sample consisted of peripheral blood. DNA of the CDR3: TGTGCCAGCAGTGCCCTGGGACACAGCACCGGGGAGCTGTTTTTT. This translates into CASSALGHSTGELFF.